Below are 27 T cell receptor beta chains sequenced from a single sample in a study of CD8 T cells in ankylosing spondylitis. Whole-study findings and limits: Apparently characteristic of ankylosing spondylitis blood was a TCR beta motif (fewer than ten highly homologous variants).

TCRdb ran MiXCR on the 5' RACE reads and lists one entry per CDR3 protein. Of some 400,000 distinct CDR3 sequences listed, approximately 20% are singletons. These TCRs are of unknown antigen specificity. What was sequenced was blood, either unsorted or a sorted T cell fraction (not recorded which). These receptors came from a male donor with ankylosing spondylitis.

There are a few counts of this clonotype. This rearrangement joins TRBV7-2 to TRBJ1-5, with a weak D call TRBD1 (6 bases). Trimming shortened V by 5 bases and J by 0 bases, and 14 bases separated the two germline ends. Germline V CDR1 and CDR2: SGHTA, FQGNSA. This CDR3 has 16 amino acids. CDR3 bases: TGTGCCAGCAGCCCGCGAGGGGGACATAGCAATCAGCCCCAGCATTTT. Translating it yields CASSPRGGHSNQPQHF.

Concerning this clonotype itself: A much larger clone differs from this one at a single base, so this may be a read error. The chain joins TRBV27 to TRBJ1-2; 8 nucleotides align to TRBD1. V gave up 0 bases and J gave up 7 bases; unmatched junction bases: 4. This CDR3 is 14 amino acids long. CDR1 is MNHEY and CDR2 is SMNVEV in the germline V gene (reference sequence). The CDR3 loop is CASSLSQGASGYTF. The CDR3 nucleotides are TGTGCCAGCAGTTTATCCCAGGGGGCGAGTGGCTACACCTTC.

This clonotype was observed a handful of times. J is TRBJ2-1 and V is TRBV29-1, with TRBD2 matching over 11 bases. The CDR3 spans 12 residues. In germline, CDR1 is SQVTM, CDR2 ANQGSEA. The ends lost 6 bases at V and 8 bases at J; junction bases unmatched: 3. As DNA, the CDR3 is TGCAGCGTCGGGACTAGCGGATATGAGCAGTTCTTC. It specifies CSVGTSGYEQFF.

A few counts support this clonotype. The chain uses TRBV6-2 or TRBV6-3 and TRBJ1-4; D gene unclear. V was pared by 4 bases and J by 8 bases, with 17 bases between. The CDR3 length is 15 residues. Germline assignment: CDR1 MNHEY and CDR2 SVGEGT. CDR3 coding DNA: TGTGCCAGCAGTTTGGACGGAGTAGAGACCGAAAAACTGTTTTTT. This codes for CASSLDGVETEKLFF.

The chain links TRBV11-3 to TRBJ2-3; D might be TRBD2 (6 bases). This CDR3 has 14 amino acids. Germline CDR1 is SGHNT and CDR2 is YENEEA. Trimming took off 7 bases at V and 6 bases at J, with 17 bases between the two ends. The CDR3 DNA sequence: TGTGCCAGCACCGAAGGGGCGGGGACCGATACGCAGTATTTT. This sequence encodes CASTEGAGTDTQYF.

V is TRBV20-1 and J is TRBJ1-2, with D perhaps matching TRBD1 (5 bases). The germline V gene has CDR1 DFQATT and CDR2 SNEGSKA (reference sequence). V was shortened by 4 bases and J by 7 bases, with 13 bases between the two germline ends. The CDR3 is made up of 12 amino acids. The CDR3 protein is CSAIRGEGGYTF. For the CDR3, the DNA is TGCAGTGCTATTAGGGGTGAGGGTGGCTACACCTTC.

This clonotype was seen more than once but under ten times. V usage is TRBV5-1 and J usage is TRBJ2-1; no firm D call. Germline V CDR1 and CDR2: SGHRS, YFSETQ. The CDR3 runs 15 residues. V lost 0 bases and J 0 bases, leaving 7 bases between the germline ends. The DNA of the CDR3 is TGCGCCAGCAGCTTGGAGTACAGCTCCTACAATGAGCAGTTCTTC. This codes for CASSLEYSSYNEQFF.

This clonotype was observed a handful of times. The chain is built from TRBV7-3 and TRBJ2-7, with 8 bases that match TRBD2. The CDR3 has 16 residues. Germline CDR1 reads SGHTA; CDR2 reads FQGTGA. V gave up 2 bases and J gave up 6 bases; unmatched junction bases: 12. CDR3 loop: CASSLYGGRSATEQYF. The CDR3 coding sequence is TGTGCCAGCAGCTTATACGGCGGGAGGTCTGCGACCGAGCAGTACTTC. Full variable domain (missing parts from reference TRBV7-3 and TRBJ2-7): GAGVSQTPSNKVTEKGKYVELRCDPISGHTALYWYRQSLGQGPEFLIYFQGTGAADDSGLPNDRFFAVRPEGSVSTLKIQRTERGDSAVYLCASSLYGGRSATEQYFGPGTRLTVT.

The chain has TRBV5-1 and TRBJ2-7, with a weak D call TRBD2 (5 bases). Trimming cost V 0 bases and J 2 bases, with 9 bases left between them. Looked up from germline, CDR1 is SGHRS and CDR2 is YFSETQ. The CDR3 runs 14 residues. This CDR3 reads CASSLVAQTYEQYF. CDR3 bases: TGCGCCAGCAGCTTGGTAGCGCAGACCTACGAGCAGTACTTC.

This chain joins TRBV11-3 and TRBJ2-5, with 7 bases lining up with TRBD1. With 0 bases clipped from V and 2 bases from J, the junction kept 3 bases outside the gene matches. The CDR3 loop spans 15 amino acids. From germline, CDR1 is SGHNT and CDR2 YENEEA. This CDR3 reads CASSLDQGQQETQYF. The CDR3 nucleotides read TGTGCCAGCAGCTTAGATCAGGGACAGCAAGAGACCCAGTACTTC.

In nucleotides, the CDR3 is TGTGCCAGCGGGACTAGCGGATCGAACACCGGGGAGCTGTTTTTT. Residues: CASGTSGSNTGELFF. The chain has TRBV25-1 and TRBJ2-2, with 11 bases matching TRBD2. Trimming at V came to 8 bases and at J to 0 bases, leaving 2 bases not matched to a gene. Germline lookup yields CDR1 MGHDK and CDR2 SYGVNS. The CDR3 sequence is 15 residues long.

The genes are TRBV18 and TRBJ2-7; D not certain. CDR3 size: 14 residues. Germline-derived CDR1 and CDR2 are KGHSH and LQKENI. V was shortened by 2 bases and J by 2 bases, with 10 bases between the two germline ends. CDR3 in DNA: TGTGCCAGCTCACCAAGTGACACCACCTACGAGCAGTACTTC. This codes for CASSPSDTTYEQYF. The variable domain in full, completed from reference TRBV18 and TRBJ2-7, reads NAGVMQNPRHLVRRRGQEARLRCSPMKGHSHVYWYRQLPEEGLKFMVYLQKENIIDESGMPKERFSAEFPKEGPSILRIQQVVRGDSAAYFCASSPSDTTYEQYFGPGTRLTVT.

This chain uses TRBV7-9 with TRBJ1-3; D unresolved. The CDR3 sequence is 15 residues long. V was cut by 3 bases and J by 0 bases, with 9 bases left in between. CDR1 is SEHNR, CDR2 FQNEAQ, per germline (reference sequence). Here the CDR3 reads CASSFSSFSGNTIYF. CDR3 sequence (DNA): TGTGCCAGCAGCTTTTCAAGCTTCTCTGGAAACACCATATATTTT.

The rearrangement joins TRBV19 to TRBJ1-1; D uncertain. The V gene's germline CDR1 is LNHDA and CDR2 SQIVND (reference sequence). The CDR3 loop spans 14 amino acids. The V end lost 5 bases, the J end lost 4 bases, and 14 bases lay between the germline ends. CDR3 in DNA: TGTGCCAGTAGTGATCGGGCCCGACTCACTGAAGCTTTCTTT. Protein: CASSDRARLTEAFF.

This rearrangement joins TRBV19 to TRBJ2-1, with D hard to call. Germline V lookup: CDR1 LNHDA, CDR2 SQIVND (reference sequence). CDR3 length: 15 amino acids. The V end lost 3 bases, the J end lost 6 bases, and 15 bases lay between the germline ends. The CDR3 here is CASSITGALFNEQFF. In DNA form, the CDR3 reads TGTGCCAGTAGTATTACCGGAGCCCTTTTCAATGAGCAGTTCTTC.

The chain couples TRBV29-1 to TRBJ2-2, with D perhaps matching TRBD1 (5 bases). Per the germline V gene, CDR1 is SQVTM and CDR2 is ANQGSEA. The CDR3 has 15 residues. The V gene lost 3 bases and the J gene lost 0 bases, with 11 bases spanning the gap. CDR3 sequence reads: CSVDLGRANTGELFF. The CDR3 DNA reads as TGCAGCGTTGATTTGGGCAGGGCGAACACCGGGGAGCTGTTTTTT.

This clonotype was detected only a few times. The rearrangement links TRBV7-3 to TRBJ2-7; no clear D gene. The CDR3 loop spans 16 amino acids. V lost 6 bases and J 2 bases, leaving 20 bases between the germline ends. The germline V gene has CDR1 SGHTA and CDR2 FQGTGA. As DNA, the CDR3 is TGTGCCAGCAGATCCCCCCCGTTGTGGCCCCCCTACGAGCAGTACTTC. The encoded protein is CASRSPPLWPPYEQYF.

The chain couples TRBV5-1 to TRBJ2-3; 9 positions agree with TRBD1. CDR1 is SGHRS and CDR2 is YFSETQ in the germline V gene. The CDR3 sequence is 16 residues long. The V and J ends lost 0 bases and 3 bases, in that order; junction bases with no gene match: 5. This CDR3 reads CASSLEGTGSTDTQYF. The CDR3 DNA is TGCGCCAGCAGCTTGGAAGGGACAGGGTCAACAGATACGCAGTATTTT. The full variable domain, with the rest looked up from reference TRBV5-1 and TRBJ2-3, is KAGVTQTPRYLIKTRGQQVTLSCSPISGHRSVSWYQQTPGQGLQFLFEYFSETQRNKGNFPGRFSGRQFSNSRSEMNVSTLELGDSALYLCASSLEGTGSTDTQYFGPGTRLTVL.

The sample holds many counts of this clonotype. The V call is TRBV14, the J call TRBJ1-3; no clear D gene. CDR3 size: 13 residues. The germline V gene has CDR1 SGHDN and CDR2 FVKESK. The V end lost 1 base, the J end lost 4 bases, and 5 bases lay between the germline ends. CDR3 amino acids: CASSQGEGNTIYF. CDR3 nucleotides: TGTGCCAGCAGCCAAGGGGAAGGAAACACCATATATTTT.

The chain combines TRBV13 with TRBJ2-1, with TRBD2 matching 12 bases. CDR3 length equals 15 residues. Germline loops: CDR1 PRHDT, CDR2 FYEKMQ (reference sequence). V was pared by 4 bases and J by 9 bases, with 7 bases of the junction left unmatched. The CDR3: CASSSRPSGRGEQFF. CDR3 nucleotides: TGTGCCAGCAGCTCAAGGCCTAGCGGGAGGGGTGAGCAGTTCTTC.

The count of this clonotype is one. V and J are TRBV19 and TRBJ1-1, with TRBD1 matching 9 bases. The CDR3 has 16 residues. Germline V CDR1 and CDR2: LNHDA, SQIVND (reference sequence). Trimming at V came to 2 bases and at J to 5 bases, leaving 9 bases not matched to a gene. The CDR3 DNA reads TGTGCCAGTAGTATAATACAGGGGGCCGCAGGTACTGAAGCTTTCTTT. Residues: CASSIIQGAAGTEAFF.

This clonotype was recorded a few times. This chain joins TRBV29-1 and TRBJ1-2; tentative D call: TRBD1 (6 bases). CDR3 length: 15 amino acids. Germline V CDR1 and CDR2: SQVTM, ANQGSEA. V was shortened by 7 bases and J by 7 bases, with 25 bases between the two germline ends. Written as DNA, the CDR3 is TGCAGCGCCTTGGAGGGGGGGGTAGGGGTTTCTGGCTACACCTTC. Residues: CSALEGGVGVSGYTF.

The sample holds a few counts of this clonotype. The genes are TRBV7-3 and TRBJ2-2, with D possibly being TRBD2 (5 bases). Germline CDR1 reads SGHTA; CDR2 reads FQGTGA. Trimming stripped 0 bases from V and 4 bases from J, with 9 bases between. The CDR3 contains 15 residues. The CDR3 spells CASSLTRASTGELFF. CDR3 nucleotide sequence: TGTGCCAGCAGCTTAACGAGGGCGAGCACCGGGGAGCTGTTTTTT.

This clonotype was detected only a few times. The V call is TRBV19, the J call TRBJ1-1, with TRBD1 as a possible D gene (6 bases). V dropped 2 bases and J dropped 8 bases, with 15 bases sitting between them. The CDR3 length is 14 residues. In germline, CDR1 is LNHDA, CDR2 SQIVND (reference sequence). In nucleotides, the CDR3 is TGTGCCAGTAGTATATCTGGGGGGCGCATGGAAGCTTTCTTT. Translated, it gives CASSISGGRMEAFF.

This clonotype was detected only a few times. This chain uses TRBV18 with TRBJ2-7, with 7 bases fitting TRBD1. This CDR3 region has 15 residues. Losses at the gene ends were 3 bases for V and 4 bases for J; bases not matched to a gene: 9. Germline loops: CDR1 KGHSH, CDR2 LQKENI. The CDR3 reads CASSPLGQPYYEQYF. DNA for the CDR3: TGTGCCAGCTCACCGTTGGGACAGCCGTATTACGAGCAGTACTTC.

There are a few counts of this clonotype. The chain's CDR3 is CASSLDGGGPSTDTQYF. The CDR3 DNA reads as TGTGCCAGCAGCTTAGACGGGGGAGGGCCGAGCACAGATACGCAGTATTTT. The chain combines TRBV7-8 with TRBJ2-3, with TRBD2 matching over 7 bases. Trimming cost V 1 base and J 0 bases; bases outside gene matches: 7. CDR3 length equals 17 residues. Per germline, CDR1 SGHVS and CDR2 FQNEAQ.

The V gene is TRBV10-3, the J gene TRBJ1-2; 9 bases are shared with TRBD1. Looked up from germline, CDR1 is ENHRY and CDR2 is SYGVKD. J lost 3 bases, V lost 10 bases, and 6 bases had no gene match. CDR3 length: 13 residues. CDR3: CATLRDRDYGYTF. CDR3 sequence (DNA): TGTGCCACTCTCCGGGACAGGGACTATGGCTACACCTTC.